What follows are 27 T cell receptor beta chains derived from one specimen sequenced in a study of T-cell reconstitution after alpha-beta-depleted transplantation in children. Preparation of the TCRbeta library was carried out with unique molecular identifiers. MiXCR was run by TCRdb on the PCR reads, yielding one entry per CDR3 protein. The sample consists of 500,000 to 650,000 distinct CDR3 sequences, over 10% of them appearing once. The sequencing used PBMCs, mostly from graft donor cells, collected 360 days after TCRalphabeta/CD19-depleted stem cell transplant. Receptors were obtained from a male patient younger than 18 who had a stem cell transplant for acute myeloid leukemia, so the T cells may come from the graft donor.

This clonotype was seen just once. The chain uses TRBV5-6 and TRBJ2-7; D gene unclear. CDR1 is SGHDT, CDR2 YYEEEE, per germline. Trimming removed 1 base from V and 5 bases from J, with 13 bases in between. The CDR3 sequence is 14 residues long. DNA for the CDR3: TGTGCCAGCAGCTTGTGGGGATCTGTGGACGAGCAGTACTTC. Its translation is CASSLWGSVDEQYF.

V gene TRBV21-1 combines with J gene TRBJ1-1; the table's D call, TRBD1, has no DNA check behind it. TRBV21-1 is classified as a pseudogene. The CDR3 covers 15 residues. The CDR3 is CASSKGFQGAGEAFF. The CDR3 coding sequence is TGTGCCAGCAGCAAAGGTTTCCAGGGGGCCGGTGAAGCTTTCTTT.

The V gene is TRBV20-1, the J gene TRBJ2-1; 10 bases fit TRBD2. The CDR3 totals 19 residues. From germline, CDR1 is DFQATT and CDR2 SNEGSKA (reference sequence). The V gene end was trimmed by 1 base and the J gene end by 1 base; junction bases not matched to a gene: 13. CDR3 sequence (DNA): TGCAGTGCTAGAGGACATCAGCGGGAGGGCCGACGTTCCTACAATGAGCAGTTCTTC. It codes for CSARGHQREGRRSYNEQFF.

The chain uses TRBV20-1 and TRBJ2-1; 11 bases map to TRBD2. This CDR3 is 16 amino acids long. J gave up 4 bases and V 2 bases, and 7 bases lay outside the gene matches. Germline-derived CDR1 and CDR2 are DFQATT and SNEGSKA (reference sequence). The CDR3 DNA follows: TGCAGTGCTAGACCGGGAGGGACTAGCGGTTACAATGAGCAGTTCTTC. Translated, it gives CSARPGGTSGYNEQFF.

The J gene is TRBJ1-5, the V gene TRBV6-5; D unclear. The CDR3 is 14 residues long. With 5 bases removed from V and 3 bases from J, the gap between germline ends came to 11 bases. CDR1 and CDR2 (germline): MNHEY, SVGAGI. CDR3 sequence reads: CASSRHWDNQPQHF. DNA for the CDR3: TGTGCCAGCAGTCGCCACTGGGACAATCAGCCCCAGCATTTT.

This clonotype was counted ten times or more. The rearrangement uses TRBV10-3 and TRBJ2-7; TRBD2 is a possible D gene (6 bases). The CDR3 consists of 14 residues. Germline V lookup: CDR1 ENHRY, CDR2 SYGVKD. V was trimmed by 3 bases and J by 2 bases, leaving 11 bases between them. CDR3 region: CAISDLRETYEQYF. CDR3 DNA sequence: TGTGCCATCAGTGATCTCCGGGAGACCTACGAGCAGTACTTC.

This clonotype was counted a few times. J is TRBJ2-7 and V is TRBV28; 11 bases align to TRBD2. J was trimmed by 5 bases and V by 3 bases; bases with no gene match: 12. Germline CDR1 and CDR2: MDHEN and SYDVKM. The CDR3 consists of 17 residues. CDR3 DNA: TGTGCCAGCAGTTTGAGCCCCTTAGCGGGAGGGTCCGACGAGCAGTACTTC. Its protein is CASSLSPLAGGSDEQYF. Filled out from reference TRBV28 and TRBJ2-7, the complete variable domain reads DVKVTQSSRYLVKRTGEKVFLECVQDMDHENMFWYRQDPGLGLRLIYFSYDVKMKEKGDIPEGYSVSREKKERFSLILESASTNQTSMYLCASSLSPLAGGSDEQYFGPGTRLTVT.

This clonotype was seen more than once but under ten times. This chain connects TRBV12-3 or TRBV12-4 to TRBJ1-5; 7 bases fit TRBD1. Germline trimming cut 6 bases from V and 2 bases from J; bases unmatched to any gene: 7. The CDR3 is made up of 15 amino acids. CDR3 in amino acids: CASRLQGIGNQPQHF. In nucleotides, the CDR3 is TGTGCCAGCAGATTACAGGGGATCGGCAATCAGCCCCAGCATTTT.

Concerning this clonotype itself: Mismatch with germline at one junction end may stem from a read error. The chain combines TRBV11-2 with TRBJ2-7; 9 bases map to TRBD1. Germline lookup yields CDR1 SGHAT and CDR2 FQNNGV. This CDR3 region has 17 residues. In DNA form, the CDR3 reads TGTGCCATCAGCTGGGCCAAGGACAGGGGCTCCTTCTACGAGCAGTACTTC. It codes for CAISWAKDRGSFYEQYF.

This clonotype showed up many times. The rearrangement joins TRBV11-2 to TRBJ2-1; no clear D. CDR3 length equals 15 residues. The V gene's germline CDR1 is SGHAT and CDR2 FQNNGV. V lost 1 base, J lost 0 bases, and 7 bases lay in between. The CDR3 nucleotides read TGTGCCAGCAGCTTAGGGCTGACCTCCTACAATGAGCAGTTCTTC. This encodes CASSLGLTSYNEQFF. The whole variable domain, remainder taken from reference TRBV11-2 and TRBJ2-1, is EAGVAQSPRYKIIEKRQSVAFWCNPISGHATLYWYQQILGQGPKLLIQFQNNGVVDDSQLPKDRFSAERLKGVDSTLKIQPAKLEDSAVYLCASSLGLTSYNEQFFGPGTRLTVL.

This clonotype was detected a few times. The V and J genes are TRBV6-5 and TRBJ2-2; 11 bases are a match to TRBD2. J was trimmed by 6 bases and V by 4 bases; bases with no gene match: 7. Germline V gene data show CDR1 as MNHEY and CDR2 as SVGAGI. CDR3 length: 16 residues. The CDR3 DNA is TGTGCCAGCAGTTCGAGACTAGCGGGAAACGCCGGGGAGCTGTTTTTT. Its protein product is CASSSRLAGNAGELFF.

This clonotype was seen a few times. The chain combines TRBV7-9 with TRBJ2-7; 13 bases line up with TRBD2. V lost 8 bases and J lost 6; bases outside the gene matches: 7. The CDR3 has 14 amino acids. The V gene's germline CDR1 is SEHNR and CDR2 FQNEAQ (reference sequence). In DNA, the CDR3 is TGTGCCAGCCACGCGGGACTAGCGGGAATCGAGCAGTACTTC. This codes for CASHAGLAGIEQYF.

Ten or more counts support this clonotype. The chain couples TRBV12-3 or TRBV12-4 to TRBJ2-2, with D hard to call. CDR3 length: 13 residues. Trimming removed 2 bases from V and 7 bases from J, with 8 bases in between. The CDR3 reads CASSLKGGGELFF. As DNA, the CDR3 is TGTGCCAGCAGTTTAAAAGGCGGCGGGGAGCTGTTTTTT.

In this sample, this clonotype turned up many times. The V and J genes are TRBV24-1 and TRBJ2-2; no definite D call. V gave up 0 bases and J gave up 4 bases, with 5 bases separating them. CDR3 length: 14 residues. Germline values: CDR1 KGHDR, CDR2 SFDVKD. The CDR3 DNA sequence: TGTGCCACCAGTGATTTGCCAGCCACCGGGGAGCTGTTTTTT. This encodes CATSDLPATGELFF.

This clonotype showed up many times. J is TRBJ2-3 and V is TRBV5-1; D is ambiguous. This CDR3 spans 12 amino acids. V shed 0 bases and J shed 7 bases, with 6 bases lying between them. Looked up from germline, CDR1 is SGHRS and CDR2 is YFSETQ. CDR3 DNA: TGCGCCAGCAGCTTGGAGGTTAATACGCAGTATTTT. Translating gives CASSLEVNTQYF.

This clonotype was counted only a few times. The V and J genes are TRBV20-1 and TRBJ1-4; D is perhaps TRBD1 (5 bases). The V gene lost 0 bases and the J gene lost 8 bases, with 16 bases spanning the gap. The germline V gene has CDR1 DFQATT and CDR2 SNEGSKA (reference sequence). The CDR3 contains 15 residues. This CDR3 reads CSARDPPGGGEKLFF. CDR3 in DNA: TGCAGTGCTAGAGATCCACCCGGGGGAGGAGAAAAACTGTTTTTT.

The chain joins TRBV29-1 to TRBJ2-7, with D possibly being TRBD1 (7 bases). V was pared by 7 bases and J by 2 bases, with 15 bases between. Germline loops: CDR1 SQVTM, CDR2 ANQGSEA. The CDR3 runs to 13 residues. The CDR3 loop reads CSAGGGQTYEQYF. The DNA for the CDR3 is TGCAGCGCCGGAGGGGGCCAGACCTACGAGCAGTACTTC.

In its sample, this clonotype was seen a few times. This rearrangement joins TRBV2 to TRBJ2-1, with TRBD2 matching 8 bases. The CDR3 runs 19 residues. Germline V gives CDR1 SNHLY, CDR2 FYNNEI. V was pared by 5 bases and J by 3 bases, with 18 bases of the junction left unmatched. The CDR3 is CASSLDKGLLADLYNEQFF. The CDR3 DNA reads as TGTGCCAGCAGTTTAGACAAAGGATTACTAGCGGACCTCTACAATGAGCAGTTCTTC.

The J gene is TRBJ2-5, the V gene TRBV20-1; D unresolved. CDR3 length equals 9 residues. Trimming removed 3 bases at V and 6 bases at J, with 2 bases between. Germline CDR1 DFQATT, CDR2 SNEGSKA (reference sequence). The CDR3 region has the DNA TGCAGTGCTAGGCAGACCCAGTACTTC. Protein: CSARQTQYF.

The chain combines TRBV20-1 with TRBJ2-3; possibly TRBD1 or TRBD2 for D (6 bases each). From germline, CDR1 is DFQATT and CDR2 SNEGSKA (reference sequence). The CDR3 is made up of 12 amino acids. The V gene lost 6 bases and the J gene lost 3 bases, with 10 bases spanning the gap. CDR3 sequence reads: CSAAGTTDTQYF. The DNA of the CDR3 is TGCAGTGCGGCGGGGACAACAGATACGCAGTATTTT.

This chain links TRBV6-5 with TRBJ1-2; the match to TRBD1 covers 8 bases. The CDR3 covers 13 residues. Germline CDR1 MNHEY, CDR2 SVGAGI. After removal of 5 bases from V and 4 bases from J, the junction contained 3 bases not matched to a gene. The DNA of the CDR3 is TGTGCCAGCAGTACGACAGGGGCCTATGGCTACACCTTC. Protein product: CASSTTGAYGYTF.

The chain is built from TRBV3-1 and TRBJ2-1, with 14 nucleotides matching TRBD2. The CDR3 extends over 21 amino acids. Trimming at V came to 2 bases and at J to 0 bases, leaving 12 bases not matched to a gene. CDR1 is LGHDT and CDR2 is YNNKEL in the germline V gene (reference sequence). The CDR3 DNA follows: TGTGCCAGCAGCCAATATACTCGGACTAGCGGGAGGTCAGACTCCTACAATGAGCAGTTCTTC. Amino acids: CASSQYTRTSGRSDSYNEQFF.

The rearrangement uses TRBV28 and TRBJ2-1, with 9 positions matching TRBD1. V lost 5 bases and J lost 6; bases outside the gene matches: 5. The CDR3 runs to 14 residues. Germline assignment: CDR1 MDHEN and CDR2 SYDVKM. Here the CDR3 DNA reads TGTGCCAGCAGTATTGGACAGGGGTTCAATGAGCAGTTCTTC. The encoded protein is CASSIGQGFNEQFF.

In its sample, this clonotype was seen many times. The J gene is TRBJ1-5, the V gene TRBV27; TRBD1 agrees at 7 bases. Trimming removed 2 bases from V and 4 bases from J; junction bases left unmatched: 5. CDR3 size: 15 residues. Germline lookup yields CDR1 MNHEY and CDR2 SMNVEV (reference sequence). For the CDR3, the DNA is TGTGCCAGCAGTTTAATTGGGACAGCTAATCAGCCCCAGCATTTT. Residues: CASSLIGTANQPQHF.

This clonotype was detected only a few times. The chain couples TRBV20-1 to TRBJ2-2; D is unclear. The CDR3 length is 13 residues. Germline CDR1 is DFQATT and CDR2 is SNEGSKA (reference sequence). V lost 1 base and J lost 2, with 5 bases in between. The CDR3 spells CSARVPNTGELFF. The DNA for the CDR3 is TGCAGTGCTAGAGTACCTAACACCGGGGAGCTGTTTTTT.

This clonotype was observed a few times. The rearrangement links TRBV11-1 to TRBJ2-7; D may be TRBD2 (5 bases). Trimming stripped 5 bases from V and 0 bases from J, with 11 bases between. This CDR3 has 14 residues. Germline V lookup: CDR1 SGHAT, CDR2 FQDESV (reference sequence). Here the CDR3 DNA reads TGTGCCAGCAGCAAAGCGGATAGCTCCTACGAGCAGTACTTC. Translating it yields CASSKADSSYEQYF.

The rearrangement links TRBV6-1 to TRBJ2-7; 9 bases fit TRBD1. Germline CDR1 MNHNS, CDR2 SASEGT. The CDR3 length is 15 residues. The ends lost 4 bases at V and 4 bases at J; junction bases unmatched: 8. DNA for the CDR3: TGTGCCAGCAGTGGCCTCGGGACAGGGTATTACGAGCAGTACTTC. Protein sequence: CASSGLGTGYYEQYF.